The entry below describes one TCR beta chain. This sample is drawn from a study of T cells and Merkel cell carcinoma outcomes. V gave up 5 bases and J gave up 6 bases, with 18 bases separating them. This CDR3 has 15 amino acids. Per germline, CDR1 SEHNR and CDR2 FQNEAQ (reference sequence). Data came from immunoSEQ multiplex PCR; TCRdb stores just in-frame clones and leaves some out. The sample carries about 9,200 clones, approximately 81% recorded once. Sequencing was performed on tumor tissue from Merkel cell carcinoma. The origin of this receptor is a human donor with Merkel cell carcinoma. The chain has TRBV7-9 and TRBJ2-3, with D possibly matching TRBD1 (7 bases). CDR3 DNA: TGTGCCAGCAGCGCCCGACCGACAGGGAGGGATACGCAGTATTTT. Translation: CASSARPTGRDTQYF.